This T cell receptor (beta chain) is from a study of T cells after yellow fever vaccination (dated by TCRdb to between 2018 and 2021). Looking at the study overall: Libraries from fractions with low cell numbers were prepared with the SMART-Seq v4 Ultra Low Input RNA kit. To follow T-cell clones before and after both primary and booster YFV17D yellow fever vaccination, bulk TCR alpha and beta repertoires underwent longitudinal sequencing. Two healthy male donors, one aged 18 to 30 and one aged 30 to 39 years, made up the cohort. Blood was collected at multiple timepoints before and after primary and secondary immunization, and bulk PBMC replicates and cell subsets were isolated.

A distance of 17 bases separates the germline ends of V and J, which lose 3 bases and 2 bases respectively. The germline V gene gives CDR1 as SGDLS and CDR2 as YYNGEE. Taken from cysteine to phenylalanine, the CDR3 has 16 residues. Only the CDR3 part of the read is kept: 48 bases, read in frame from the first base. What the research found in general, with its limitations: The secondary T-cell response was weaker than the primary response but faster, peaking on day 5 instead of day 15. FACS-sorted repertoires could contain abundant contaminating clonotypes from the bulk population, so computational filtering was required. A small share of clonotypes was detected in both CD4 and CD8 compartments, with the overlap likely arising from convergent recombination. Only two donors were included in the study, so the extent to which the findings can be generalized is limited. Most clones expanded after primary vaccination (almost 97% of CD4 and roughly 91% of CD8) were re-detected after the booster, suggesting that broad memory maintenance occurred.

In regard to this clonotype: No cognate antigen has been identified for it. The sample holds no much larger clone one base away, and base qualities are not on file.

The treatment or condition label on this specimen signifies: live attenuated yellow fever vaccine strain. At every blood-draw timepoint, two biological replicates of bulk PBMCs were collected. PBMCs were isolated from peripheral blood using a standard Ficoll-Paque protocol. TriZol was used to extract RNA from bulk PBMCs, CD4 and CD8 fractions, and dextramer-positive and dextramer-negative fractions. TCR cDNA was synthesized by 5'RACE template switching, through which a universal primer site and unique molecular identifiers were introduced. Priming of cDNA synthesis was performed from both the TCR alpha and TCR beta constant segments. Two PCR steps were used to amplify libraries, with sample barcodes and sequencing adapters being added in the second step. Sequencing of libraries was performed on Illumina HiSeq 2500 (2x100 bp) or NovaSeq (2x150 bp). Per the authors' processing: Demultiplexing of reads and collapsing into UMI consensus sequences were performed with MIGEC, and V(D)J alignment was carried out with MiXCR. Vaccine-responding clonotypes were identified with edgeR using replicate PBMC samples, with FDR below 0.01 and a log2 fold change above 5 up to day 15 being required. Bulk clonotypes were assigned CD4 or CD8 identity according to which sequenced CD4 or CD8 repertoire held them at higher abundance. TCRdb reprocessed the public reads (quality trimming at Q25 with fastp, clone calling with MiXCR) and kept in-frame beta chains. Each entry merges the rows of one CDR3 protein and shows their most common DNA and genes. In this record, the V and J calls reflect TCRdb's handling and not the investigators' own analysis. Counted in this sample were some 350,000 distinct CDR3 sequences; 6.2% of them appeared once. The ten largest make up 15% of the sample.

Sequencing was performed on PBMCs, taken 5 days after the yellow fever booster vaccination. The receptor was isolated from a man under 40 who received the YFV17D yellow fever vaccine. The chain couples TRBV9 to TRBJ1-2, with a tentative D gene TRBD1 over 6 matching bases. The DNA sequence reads TGTGCCAGCAGCGCCCCTTTACAGGGTTCGAACTATGGCTACACCTTC. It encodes CASSAPLQGSNYGYTF.